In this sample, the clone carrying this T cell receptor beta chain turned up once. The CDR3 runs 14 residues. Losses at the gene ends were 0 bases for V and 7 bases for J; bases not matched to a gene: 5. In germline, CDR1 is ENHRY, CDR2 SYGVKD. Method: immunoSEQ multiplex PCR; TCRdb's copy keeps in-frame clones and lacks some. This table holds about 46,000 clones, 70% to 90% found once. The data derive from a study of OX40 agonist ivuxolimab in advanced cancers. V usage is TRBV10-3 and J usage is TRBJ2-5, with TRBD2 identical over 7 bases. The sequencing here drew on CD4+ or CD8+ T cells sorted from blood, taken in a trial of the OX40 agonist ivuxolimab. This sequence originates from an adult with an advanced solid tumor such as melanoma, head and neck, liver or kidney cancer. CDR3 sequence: CAISESGAGRTQYF. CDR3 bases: TGTGCCATCAGTGAGTCGGGAGCGGGACGGACCCAGTACTTC.